These 15 T cell receptor beta chains were all obtained from the same sample, sequenced in a study of blood T cell repertoires in COVID-19. Repertoires were generated with immunoSEQ multiplex PCR, while TCRdb's copy carries only in-frame clones and drops some. The repertoire includes around 700,000 clones, 85% to 90% of them detected once, and roughly 0.25% sits in the top ten. The source material was peripheral blood. These receptors originate from a woman in her late teens or twenties with acute or convalescent COVID-19.

The chain employs TRBV5-1 and TRBJ1-1; D is uncertain. CDR3 length: 14 residues. The V gene lost 0 bases and the J gene lost 7 bases, with 13 bases spanning the gap. The V gene's germline CDR1 is SGHRS and CDR2 YFSETQ. The CDR3 loop is CASSLAVTGSEAFF. CDR3 sequence (DNA): TGCGCCAGCAGCTTGGCCGTGACGGGAAGTGAAGCTTTCTTT.

The chain uses TRBV5-8 and TRBJ1-1, with TRBD1 as a possible D gene (5 bases). This CDR3 has 15 amino acids. CDR1 and CDR2 from the germline V gene are SGHTS and YDEGEE. Trimming removed 1 base from V and 2 bases from J, with 12 bases in between. The CDR3: CASSLYETANTEAFF. CDR3 bases: TGTGCCAGCAGCTTGTATGAGACAGCCAACACTGAAGCTTTCTTT.

V is TRBV27 and J is TRBJ1-1; D is ambiguous. Germline values: CDR1 MNHEY, CDR2 SMNVEV (reference sequence). The V end lost 7 bases, the J end lost 1 base, and 10 bases lay between the germline ends. This CDR3 is 13 amino acids long. The CDR3 DNA reads TGTGCCAGCACTTCCACACAGAACACTGAAGCTTTCTTT. Amino acids: CASTSTQNTEAFF.

V usage is TRBV28 and J usage is TRBJ1-2; 9 bases fit TRBD1. The CDR3 runs 15 residues. After removal of 5 bases from V and 7 bases from J, the junction contained 11 bases not matched to a gene. The germline CDR1 and CDR2 sequences are MDHEN and SYDVKM. DNA for the CDR3: TGTGCCAGCAGTCAAAACCGACAGGGGGTGGGTGGCTACACCTTC. Residues: CASSQNRQGVGGYTF.

This clone occurred a few times. V gene TRBV19 combines with J gene TRBJ1-1; D unclear. V was pared by 4 bases and J by 4 bases, with 10 bases between. The CDR3 length is 13 residues. Germline V gives CDR1 LNHDA, CDR2 SQIVND (reference sequence). The CDR3 loop is CASSTVLGTEAFF. CDR3 DNA: TGTGCCAGTAGTACCGTCCTCGGCACTGAAGCTTTCTTT.

This clone was counted between two and nine times. The rearrangement joins TRBV6-4 to TRBJ2-7; tentatively, D is TRBD1 (6 bases). V gave up 7 bases and J gave up 3 bases, with 10 bases separating them. The CDR3 consists of 12 residues. Per the germline V gene, CDR1 is MRHNA and CDR2 is SNTAGT. In nucleotides, the CDR3 is TGTGCCAGCACCTTAGGGGGCTACGAGCAGTACTTC. Translation: CASTLGGYEQYF.

V gene TRBV29-1 combines with J gene TRBJ1-2; 8 bases fit TRBD1. Germline CDR1 and CDR2: SQVTM and ANQGSEA. J lost 4 bases, V lost 6 bases, and 4 bases had no gene match. There are 12 residues in the CDR3. The CDR3 DNA follows: TGCAGCGTACAGGGGGATCGCTATGGCTACACCTTC. The encoded protein is CSVQGDRYGYTF.

V gene TRBV29-1 combines with J gene TRBJ1-1; D possibly corresponds to TRBD1 (5 bases). The length of the CDR3 is 14 residues. Germline V CDR1 and CDR2: SQVTM, ANQGSEA. Trimming shortened V by 6 bases and J by 4 bases, and 18 bases separated the two germline ends. CDR3 in amino acids: CSVSPGGRSTEAFF. The CDR3 DNA is TGCAGCGTCTCCCCCGGGGGTCGAAGCACTGAAGCTTTCTTT.

The chain uses TRBV4-2 and TRBJ1-4; 7 positions agree with TRBD1. J was trimmed by 0 bases and V by 0 bases; bases with no gene match: 10. The germline CDR1 and CDR2 sequences are LGHNA and YNFKEQ. This CDR3 is built from 19 residues. The CDR3, as DNA: TGTGCCAGCAGCCAAGATTACTTATCAGGGGGAGCAACTAATGAAAAACTGTTTTTT. Its translation: CASSQDYLSGGATNEKLFF.

J is TRBJ2-1 and V is TRBV18; 12 bases line up with TRBD1. This CDR3 has 16 residues. The V and J ends lost 3 bases and 2 bases, in that order; junction bases with no gene match: 2. Per germline, CDR1 KGHSH and CDR2 LQKENI. For the CDR3, the DNA is TGTGCCAGCTCACCTCGGGACAGGGGGCCCTACAATGAGCAGTTCTTC. It yields the protein CASSPRDRGPYNEQFF.

J is TRBJ2-3 and V is TRBV2, with TRBD2 matching 10 bases. The length of the CDR3 is 15 residues. Germline trimming cut 3 bases from V and 8 bases from J; bases unmatched to any gene: 8. CDR1 SNHLY and CDR2 FYNNEI come from the germline V gene. The CDR3 protein is CASSEGAGGLSTQYF. CDR3 bases: TGTGCCAGCAGTGAGGGAGCGGGGGGGCTGAGTACGCAGTATTTT.

CDR3 DNA: TGTGCCAGCAGTTCTCCCGGACAGGTAAAATCCTACGAGCAGTACTTC. Translating it yields CASSSPGQVKSYEQYF. The gene calls are TRBV28 and TRBJ2-7; TRBD1 aligns across 7 bases. The CDR3 length is 16 residues. The V and J ends lost 4 bases and 1 base, in that order; junction bases with no gene match: 10. Germline V gene data show CDR1 as MDHEN and CDR2 as SYDVKM.

The chain carries TRBV5-5 and TRBJ1-2; 7 bases fit TRBD1. The J segment lost 2 bases and the V segment lost 5 bases, leaving 6 bases of the junction unmatched. The germline V gene has CDR1 SGHKS and CDR2 YYEKEE (reference sequence). The CDR3 length is 14 residues. The CDR3 DNA reads as TGTGCCAGCAGTCTCGGACAGGCGAACTATGGCTACACCTTC. Its translation: CASSLGQANYGYTF.

V usage is TRBV11-3 and J usage is TRBJ1-1; D perhaps matches TRBD1 (5 bases). The CDR3 extends over 13 amino acids. Germline values: CDR1 SGHNT, CDR2 YENEEA. V shed 5 bases and J shed 1 base, with 8 bases lying between them. Here the CDR3 reads CASSNGQNTEAFF. As DNA, the CDR3 is TGTGCCAGCAGCAATGGACAGAACACTGAAGCTTTCTTT.

The chain is built from TRBV19 and TRBJ2-2; a weak D match, TRBD1 (6 bases). The CDR3 spans 15 residues. V was trimmed by 6 bases and J by 0 bases, leaving 11 bases between them. Germline-derived CDR1 and CDR2 are LNHDA and SQIVND (reference sequence). CDR3 coding DNA: TGTGCCAGTAGACCGGCAGGGGCGAACACCGGGGAGCTGTTTTTT. It specifies CASRPAGANTGELFF.